Detailed here is one TCR beta chain. This entry comes from a study of control samples from healthy donors and cancer patients. The V gene's germline CDR1 is SNHLY and CDR2 FYNNEI. J lost 5 bases, V lost 4 bases, and 5 bases had no gene match. The CDR3 has 15 amino acids. TCRdb's copy holds only in-frame clones and misses some; the assay was immunoSEQ multiplex PCR. The sample shows about 89,000 clones, more than 75% of them seen only once. This chain links TRBV2 with TRBJ2-3; 11 nucleotides agree with TRBD2. The sequenced sample was blood. This sequence was found in a woman in her thirties or forties in good health. CDR3 nucleotides: TGTGCCAGCAGTGGTAGCGGGGGGGCTTTAGATACGCAGTATTTT. The encoded protein is CASSGSGGALDTQYF.